This T cell receptor (beta chain) is from a study of blood T cell repertoires in COVID-19. For the study at large: The origin of the acute and convalescent COVID-19 samples was the United States, Italy and Spain. The analysed material was cDNA or gDNA that came from T cells, B-cell-depleted T cells, or PBMCs.

The CDR3 extends over 18 amino acids. The ends lost 0 bases at V and 0 bases at J; junction bases unmatched: 7. Germline lookup yields CDR1 SGHRS and CDR2 YFSETQ. Sequencing used immunoSEQ multiplex PCR; TCRdb keeps in-frame clones, though not all of them. The data contain some 200,000 clones, 94% of them singletons. Seattle participants joined during active infection and were tracked over time. This clone came up once. The genes are TRBV5-1 and TRBJ1-3; TRBD1 matches at 9 bases. The receptor's source is a man aged 25-45 years with COVID-19, enrolled during active disease. The specimen was peripheral blood. CDR3 sequence (DNA): TGCGCCAGCAGCTTGGCGGGGACAGGGCGATCCTCTGGAAACACCATATATTTT. Encoded protein: CASSLAGTGRSSGNTIYF.